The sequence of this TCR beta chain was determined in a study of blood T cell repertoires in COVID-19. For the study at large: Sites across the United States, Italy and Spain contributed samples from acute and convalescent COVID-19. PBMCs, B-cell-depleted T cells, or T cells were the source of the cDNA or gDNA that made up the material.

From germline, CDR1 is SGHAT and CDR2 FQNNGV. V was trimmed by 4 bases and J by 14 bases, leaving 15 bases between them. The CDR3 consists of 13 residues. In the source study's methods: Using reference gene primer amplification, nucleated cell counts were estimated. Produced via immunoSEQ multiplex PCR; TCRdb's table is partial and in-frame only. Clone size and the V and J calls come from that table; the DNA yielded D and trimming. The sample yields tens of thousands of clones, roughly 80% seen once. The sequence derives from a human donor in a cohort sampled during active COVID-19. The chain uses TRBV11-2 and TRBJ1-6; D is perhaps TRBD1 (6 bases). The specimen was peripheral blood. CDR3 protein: CASSYYTGPALHF. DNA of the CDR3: TGTGCCAGCAGCTACTATACAGGGCCGGCCCTCCACTTT.